One and the same sample provided the 17 T cell receptor beta chains below, sequenced in a study of blood T cell repertoires in COVID-19. The data were produced by immunoSEQ multiplex PCR, yet TCRdb's version contains in-frame clones alone and is incomplete. The data show about 230,000 clones, with around 86% seen just once and 11% held by the top ten. Sequencing input: peripheral blood. All receptors derive from a man aged 45-65 years with COVID-19, enrolled during active disease.

The chain carries TRBV14 and TRBJ2-4, with a possible D match to TRBD1 (5 bases). Germline V gene data show CDR1 as SGHDN and CDR2 as FVKESK. Trimming shortened V by 0 bases and J by 8 bases, and 11 bases separated the two germline ends. This CDR3 comprises 14 residues. CDR3 region: CASSQDSRGYIQYF. In DNA form, the CDR3 reads TGTGCCAGCAGCCAAGATTCAAGGGGATACATTCAGTACTTC.

This chain uses TRBV5-6 with TRBJ2-1, with 8 nucleotides matching TRBD2. This CDR3 comprises 14 residues. J lost 5 bases, V lost 0 bases, and 1 base had no gene match. Germline V gives CDR1 SGHDT, CDR2 YYEEEE. The CDR3 bases are TGTGCCAGCAGCTTGGGGACTAGCAACAATGAGCAGTTCTTC. It encodes CASSLGTSNNEQFF.

This clone was observed a single time. Other DNA sequences within the sample encode an identical CDR3. This chain links TRBV19 with TRBJ2-5, with D maybe TRBD1 (5 bases). The ends were cut back, 1 base at V and 5 bases at J, with 11 bases in the middle. From germline, CDR1 is LNHDA and CDR2 SQIVND (reference sequence). This CDR3 contains 14 residues. CDR3 nucleotides: TGTGCCAGTAGTATAGGTCAGGGCACGGAGACCCAGTACTTC. Its protein is CASSIGQGTETQYF.

This clone was detected a few times. The chain links TRBV5-4 to TRBJ1-2; a weak D match, TRBD1 (5 bases). Germline CDR1 reads SGHNT; CDR2 reads YYREEE (reference sequence). The CDR3 has 15 amino acids. Trimming stripped 0 bases from V and 4 bases from J, with 13 bases between. The CDR3 region has the DNA TGTGCCAGCAGCTTGGTCGGGGGGGGTGGCTATGGCTACACCTTC. As protein: CASSLVGGGGYGYTF.

This sequence joins TRBV5-1 and TRBJ1-1; 8 bases are shared with TRBD1. In germline, CDR1 is SGHRS, CDR2 YFSETQ. With 0 bases clipped from V and 4 bases from J, the junction kept 8 bases outside the gene matches. The CDR3 is 16 residues long. The CDR3 region is CASSLGQGFTGTEAFF. CDR3 sequence (DNA): TGCGCCAGCAGCTTGGGACAGGGGTTTACCGGCACTGAAGCTTTCTTT.

This chain joins TRBV12-3 or TRBV12-4 and TRBJ2-7; 9 nucleotides align to TRBD1. This CDR3 spans 13 amino acids. V shed 4 bases, J shed 6 bases, and the junction held 4 bases outside the gene matches. CDR3 DNA: TGTGCCAGCAGTTCCGGGACAGGGATCGAGCAGTACTTC. Encoded protein: CASSSGTGIEQYF.

V is TRBV29-1 and J is TRBJ2-2; 9 bases match TRBD1. The CDR3 has 17 residues. Trimming at V came to 4 bases and at J to 1 base, leaving 10 bases not matched to a gene. Germline V lookup: CDR1 SQVTM, CDR2 ANQGSEA. The CDR3 DNA sequence: TGCAGCGTTGGAGGCGGGACAGGGATCGGGAACACCGGGGAGCTGTTTTTT. Encoded protein: CSVGGGTGIGNTGELFF.

Only one count was recorded for this clone. The chain has TRBV10-3 and TRBJ1-3, with D possibly TRBD1 on 6 matching bases. Trimming cost V 6 bases and J 2 bases, with 8 bases left between them. Germline V lookup: CDR1 ENHRY, CDR2 SYGVKD. The CDR3 totals 13 residues. CDR3 in amino acids: CAIRTGTGNTIYF. DNA of the CDR3: TGTGCCATCAGAACAGGGACTGGAAACACCATATATTTT.

The chain uses TRBV2 and TRBJ1-2, with D hard to call. Germline-derived CDR1 and CDR2 are SNHLY and FYNNEI. The CDR3 covers 14 residues. The germline V and J ends were trimmed by 3 bases and 0 bases, with 8 bases remaining between them. The CDR3 loop is CASSDTQPNYGYTF. The CDR3 DNA reads TGTGCCAGCAGTGATACACAACCTAACTATGGCTACACCTTC.

The chain has TRBV30 and TRBJ1-5, with a tentative D call TRBD1 (5 bases). Trimming removed 3 bases at V and 0 bases at J, with 15 bases between. This CDR3 is built from 16 residues. CDR1 and CDR2 (germline): GTSNPN, SVGIG (reference sequence). CDR3 protein: CAWSPGGENSNQPQHF. The CDR3 region has the DNA TGTGCCTGGAGCCCGGGGGGAGAGAATAGCAATCAGCCCCAGCATTTT.

V is TRBV6-4 and J is TRBJ1-1; no clear D gene. CDR3 length equals 13 residues. The ends were cut back, 0 bases at V and 7 bases at J, with 9 bases in the middle. Germline CDR1 MRHNA, CDR2 SNTAGT. CDR3 sequence: CASSDSAGLEAFF. The CDR3 DNA reads as TGTGCCAGCAGTGACTCGGCAGGCCTTGAAGCTTTCTTT.

The chain recombines TRBV14 with TRBJ2-1, with no clear D. The CDR3 contains 15 residues. Germline CDR1 SGHDN, CDR2 FVKESK. The ends were cut back, 1 base at V and 8 bases at J, with 15 bases in the middle. DNA for the CDR3: TGTGCCAGCAGCCAAGTTGGATACCGCCGGGATGAGCAGTTCTTC. This encodes CASSQVGYRRDEQFF. Variable domain in full (rest from reference TRBV14 and TRBJ2-1): EAGVTQFPSHSVIEKGQTVTLRCDPISGHDNLYWYRRVMGKEIKFLLHFVKESKQDESGMPNNRFLAERTGGTYSTLKVQPAELEDSGVYFCASSQVGYRRDEQFFGPGTRLTVL.

The chain combines TRBV5-1 with TRBJ2-1; D is ambiguous. CDR1 and CDR2 from the germline V gene are SGHRS and YFSETQ. V shed 0 bases and J shed 5 bases, with 12 bases lying between them. The CDR3 extends over 15 amino acids. CDR3 sequence: CASSLVFRSDNEQFF. In DNA, the CDR3 is TGCGCCAGCAGCTTGGTTTTCAGGTCTGACAATGAGCAGTTCTTC. The full variable domain, its missing parts supplied by reference TRBV5-1 and TRBJ2-1, is KAGVTQTPRYLIKTRGQQVTLSCSPISGHRSVSWYQQTPGQGLQFLFEYFSETQRNKGNFPGRFSGRQFSNSRSEMNVSTLELGDSALYLCASSLVFRSDNEQFFGPGTRLTVL.

The chain couples TRBV24-1 to TRBJ1-4, with a weak D call TRBD1 (6 bases). V lost 2 bases, J lost 5 bases, and 11 bases lay in between. Germline V CDR1 and CDR2: KGHDR, SFDVKD. The length of the CDR3 is 15 residues. CDR3 sequence (DNA): TGTGCCACCAGTGATTCCAGGGGTGGAAATGAAAAACTGTTTTTT. This translates into CATSDSRGGNEKLFF.

V is TRBV24-1 and J is TRBJ2-1, with 11 bases lining up with TRBD2. Germline V gene data show CDR1 as KGHDR and CDR2 as SFDVKD. V dropped 1 base and J dropped 4; count of bases not matched to a gene: 11. The CDR3 loop spans 19 amino acids. The DNA of the CDR3 is TGTGCCACCAGTGATTTCGATAGCGGGGGGGCAACTGGTTACAATGAGCAGTTCTTC. Its protein is CATSDFDSGGATGYNEQFF.

This chain uses TRBV7-3 with TRBJ2-7; D is unresolved. The length of the CDR3 is 10 residues. The V and J ends lost 4 bases and 5 bases respectively, with 3 bases between them. Germline CDR1 reads SGHTA; CDR2 reads FQGTGA. The CDR3 bases are TGTGCCAGCAGCTCAAACGAGCAGTACTTC. This translates into CASSSNEQYF.

This chain connects TRBV6-5 to TRBJ1-2; TRBD1 might be the D (6 bases). The CDR3 extends over 13 amino acids. Germline CDR1 and CDR2: MNHEY and SVGAGI. The V and J ends lost 7 bases and 4 bases respectively, with 13 bases between them. The CDR3 protein is CASTERGGYGYTF. The CDR3 coding sequence is TGTGCCAGCACCGAAAGAGGGGGCTATGGCTACACCTTC.